This T cell receptor beta chain was documented in a study of Tregs in tolerant kidney transplant recipients. Overall study results and limits: Few patients were studied, so findings need validation in larger groups. No direct test of biological reproducibility was done here.

Worth noting for this clone: Its cognate antigen is unknown.

The table came from immunoSEQ multiplex PCR; TCRdb's copy has only in-frame clones and leaves some out. Of about 240,000 clones listed, 84% were seen once; the top ten hold approximately 0.69%. In germline, CDR1 is SEHNR, CDR2 FQNEAQ (reference sequence). CDR3 size: 17 residues. V was shortened by 2 bases and J by 6 bases, with 22 bases between the two germline ends. Thawed PBMCs were FACS-sorted into unstimulated CD4+CD25+CD127- regulatory T cells, CD4+CD25- non-regulatory cells, CD4 and CD8 cells. Material for sequencing was CD4+ T cells from blood. The chain has TRBV7-9 and TRBJ2-5, with D possibly TRBD1 on 6 matching bases. This clonotype was sampled from a human donor in good health. The CDR3 DNA sequence: TGTGCCAGCAGCTTATTGGGGGCCTCAGGGGCCGATAAGACCCAGTACTTC. Translation gives CASSLLGASGADKTQYF.